This entry lists 31 T cell receptor beta chains sequenced from one sample in a study of T cell repertoires in cytomegalovirus infection. Their cognate antigens are unknown. MiXCR, run by TCRdb on the reads, gives a single entry per CDR3 protein. The profile shows about a million distinct CDR3 sequences, around a third of them singletons. The sequencing here drew on cultured CD8+ T cells from PBMCs, taken from culture after CMV antigen stimulation. Receptors were obtained from a human donor in good health (CMV status not recorded). Some clones in this sample may be carry-over from other donors' samples.

The chain links TRBV12-3 or TRBV12-4 to TRBJ2-2; 10 bases agree with TRBD2. The CDR3 consists of 15 residues. The V and J ends lost 3 bases and 7 bases, in that order; junction bases with no gene match: 5. The CDR3 loop reads CASSFPSGGGGELFF. The CDR3, as DNA: TGTGCCAGCAGTTTTCCTAGCGGGGGTGGCGGGGAGCTGTTTTTT.

This clonotype occurred many times. This chain joins TRBV12-3 or TRBV12-4 and TRBJ1-5; 8 nucleotides agree with TRBD1. V lost 3 bases and J lost 6; bases outside the gene matches: 19. This CDR3 has 19 amino acids. CDR3 sequence: CASSFFPTGEETGAQPQHF. CDR3 DNA: TGTGCCAGCAGTTTTTTCCCGACCGGAGAGGAGACAGGGGCTCAGCCCCAGCATTTT.

The chain carries TRBV6-5 and TRBJ1-2; the match to TRBD1 covers 7 bases. Trimming took 0 bases from V and 8 from J; bases not matched to a gene: 6. The CDR3 sequence is 14 residues long. The germline V gene has CDR1 MNHEY and CDR2 SVGAGI. CDR3 coding DNA: TGTGCCAGCAGTTACTCTGAGGGGGCGGGAGGCTACACCTTC. This codes for CASSYSEGAGGYTF.

This clonotype was seen at least ten times. The rearrangement joins TRBV7-6 to TRBJ2-7; 11 bases map to TRBD1. Per the germline V gene, CDR1 is SGHVS and CDR2 is FNYEAQ. The CDR3 extends over 17 amino acids. J lost 5 bases, V lost 5 bases, and 14 bases had no gene match. CDR3 sequence reads: CASSGVGRTGGLDEQYF. The CDR3 nucleotides read TGTGCCAGCAGCGGAGTGGGAAGGACAGGGGGCTTGGACGAGCAGTACTTC.

This clonotype was seen repeatedly, ten times or more. The chain joins TRBV7-2 to TRBJ2-5; TRBD2 agrees at 9 bases. From germline, CDR1 is SGHTA and CDR2 FQGNSA. V dropped 3 bases and J dropped 2; count of bases not matched to a gene: 4. The CDR3 covers 15 residues. The CDR3 is CASSFSLAGQETQYF. CDR3 nucleotide sequence: TGTGCCAGCAGCTTTTCGCTAGCGGGGCAAGAGACCCAGTACTTC. Based on the CDR3 plus reference TRBV7-2 and TRBJ2-5, the full variable domain is GAGVSQSPSNKVTEKGKDVELRCDPISGHTALYWYRQSLGQGLEFLIYFQGNSAPDKSGLPSDRFSAERTGGSVSTLTIQRTQQEDSAVYLCASSFSLAGQETQYFGPGTRLLVL.

In its sample, this clonotype was seen a few times. The CDR3 coding sequence is TGTGCCAGCAGTACGAGCCTAGCGGTCAACCAGTACTTC. Translation: CASSTSLAVNQYF. J is TRBJ2-5 and V is TRBV27, with 7 positions matching TRBD2. V was pared by 5 bases and J by 10 bases, with 10 bases of the junction left unmatched. This CDR3 is 13 amino acids long. Germline V gene sequence: CDR1 MNHEY, CDR2 SMNVEV (reference sequence).

Many counts were recorded for this clonotype. The CDR3 spells CASSEDLHYGYTF. The CDR3 DNA follows: TGTGCCAGCAGTGAGGATCTACACTATGGCTACACCTTC. This chain joins TRBV6-1 and TRBJ1-2; D ambiguous. The CDR3 extends over 13 amino acids. CDR1 and CDR2 (germline): MNHNS, SASEGT. Trimming pared 3 bases from V and 3 bases from J, leaving 8 bases between.

The rearrangement uses TRBV12-3 or TRBV12-4 and TRBJ1-6; unclear D gene. The CDR3 length is 13 residues. Between the trimmed V and J ends, which lost 3 bases and 5 bases, there was a span of 5 bases. CDR3 sequence (DNA): TGTGCCAGCAGTTTGATGGATAATTCACCCCTCCACTTT. Translation: CASSLMDNSPLHF.

A word on this clonotype: Relative to the germline gene, one junction end is altered; a read error may explain this. The chain recombines TRBV7-7 with TRBJ2-3; D is unresolved. Germline-derived CDR1 and CDR2 are SSHAT and FNYEAQ (reference sequence). CDR3 size: 14 residues. As DNA, the CDR3 is TGTGCTAGCAGCCCCTTAGCATTGGCAGATACGCAGTATTTT. Its translation is CASSPLALADTQYF.

The sample holds a few counts of this clonotype. CDR3 residues: CASSLELGMDTEAFF. The CDR3 nucleotides are TGCGCCAGCAGCTTGGAACTCGGGATGGACACTGAAGCTTTCTTT. The chain links TRBV5-1 to TRBJ1-1; D remains ambiguous. Germline V gene lookup returns CDR1 SGHRS and CDR2 YFSETQ. V was trimmed by 0 bases and J by 3 bases, leaving 12 bases between them. The CDR3 is made up of 15 amino acids.

This clonotype was seen a few times. The chain recombines TRBV6-5 with TRBJ1-6; a possible D gene is TRBD1 (5 bases). V was shortened by 3 bases and J by 7 bases, with 13 bases between the two germline ends. The CDR3 has 15 amino acids. The germline V gene encodes CDR1 MNHEY and CDR2 SVGAGI. The CDR3 sequence is CASSYGQGVNSPLHF. The CDR3 DNA reads as TGTGCCAGCAGTTATGGTCAGGGTGTCAATTCACCCCTCCACTTT.

This chain's CDR3 is CASSISAGSNQPQHF. The CDR3 nucleotides are TGTGCCAGCAGCATATCCGCCGGTAGCAATCAGCCCCAGCATTTT. The chain recombines TRBV7-6 with TRBJ1-5; no clear D gene. CDR1 is SGHVS and CDR2 is FNYEAQ in the germline V gene. The length of the CDR3 is 15 residues. V lost 5 bases, J lost 0 bases, and 11 bases lay in between. The variable domain in full, with the rest retrieved from reference TRBV7-6 and TRBJ1-5, is GAGVSQSPRYKVTKRGQDVALRCDPISGHVSLYWYRQALGQGPEFLTYFNYEAQQDKSGLPNDRFSAERPEGSISTLTIQRTEQRDSAMYRCASSISAGSNQPQHFGDGTRLSIL.

The chain couples TRBV6-1 to TRBJ2-7, with D possibly TRBD2 on 6 matching bases. CDR3 length: 13 residues. Germline V CDR1 and CDR2: MNHNS, SASEGT. V was trimmed by 6 bases and J by 4 bases, leaving 13 bases between them. As DNA, the CDR3 is TGTGCCAGCAGCCAGGGACTGTCGTACGAGCAGTACGTC. It yields the protein CASSQGLSYEQYV.

This clonotype has just a few counts. The V call is TRBV20-1, the J call TRBJ2-7; perhaps D is TRBD1 or TRBD2 (5 bases each). The V gene lost 0 bases and the J gene lost 4 bases, with 10 bases spanning the gap. Germline V gene data show CDR1 as DFQATT and CDR2 as SNEGSKA (reference sequence). The length of the CDR3 is 13 residues. CDR3 nucleotides: TGCAGTGCTAGAGAGGGGGACCCTTACGAGCAGTACGTC. Amino acids: CSAREGDPYEQYV.

This clonotype showed up just a few times. The rearrangement joins TRBV27 to TRBJ2-1; TRBD1 agrees at 8 bases. This CDR3 spans 17 amino acids. Germline CDR1 is MNHEY and CDR2 is SMNVEV (reference sequence). With V trimmed by 4 bases and J by 1 base, 9 bases remained unmatched. The CDR3 loop reads CASSSDDRDRSYNEQFF. Written as DNA, the CDR3 is TGTGCCAGCAGTTCAGACGACCGGGACAGGTCCTACAATGAGCAGTTCTTC.

This clonotype was picked up a small number of times. The chain combines TRBV12-3 or TRBV12-4 with TRBJ1-5; the D gene is possibly TRBD1 (5 bases). This CDR3 region has 13 residues. V lost 6 bases and J lost 7, with 13 bases in between. This chain's CDR3 is CASSQGRIQPQHF. The CDR3 DNA reads TGTGCCAGCAGCCAGGGACGGATACAGCCCCAGCATTTT.

This clonotype is a singleton in its sample. The CDR3 sequence: CASSATTGLRNSPLHF. CDR3 coding DNA: TGTGCCAGTAGTGCTACGACAGGGCTTCGGAATTCACCCCTCCACTTT. The chain is built from TRBV19 and TRBJ1-6; 7 bases align to TRBD1. The CDR3 extends over 16 amino acids. Unmatched junction bases numbered 11, after V lost 5 bases and J lost 7 bases. Looked up from germline, CDR1 is LNHDA and CDR2 is SQIVND (reference sequence).

V and J are TRBV6-6 and TRBJ2-7, with 10 positions matching TRBD2. The CDR3 consists of 17 residues. Looked up from germline, CDR1 is MNHNY and CDR2 is SVGAGI (reference sequence). V lost 4 bases to trimming and J lost 0 bases; unmatched junction nucleotides: 9. The CDR3 is CASSWGVLAGSSYEQYV. The CDR3 DNA reads as TGTGCCAGCAGTTGGGGTGTACTAGCGGGGAGCTCCTACGAGCAGTACGTC.

This clonotype turned up a few times. Here the CDR3 DNA reads TGTGCCAGTAGTATGACGGGACAGGGGCGCAATCAGCCCCAGCATTTT. This translates into CASSMTGQGRNQPQHF. The chain joins TRBV19 to TRBJ1-5, with 10 bases that match TRBD1. Germline CDR1 and CDR2: LNHDA and SQIVND (reference sequence). Trimming at V came to 3 bases and at J to 2 bases, leaving 4 bases not matched to a gene. This CDR3 contains 16 residues.

The chain uses TRBV29-1 and TRBJ1-5; 8 nucleotides match TRBD1. Per the germline V gene, CDR1 is SQVTM and CDR2 is ANQGSEA. V shed 4 bases and J 0 bases; nucleotides not matched to a gene: 2. CDR3 length equals 14 residues. CDR3 residues: CSVAGGPSNQPQHF. The CDR3 nucleotides read TGCAGCGTTGCAGGGGGCCCTAGCAATCAGCCCCAGCATTTT. The full variable domain, its missing parts supplied by reference TRBV29-1 and TRBJ1-5, is SAVISQKPSRDICQRGTSLTIQCQVDSQVTMMFWYRQQPGQSLTLIATANQGSEATYESGFVIDKFPISRPNLTFSTLTVSNMSPEDSSIYLCSVAGGPSNQPQHFGDGTRLSIL.

The V and J genes are TRBV28 and TRBJ1-2, with unresolved D. The CDR3 covers 12 residues. V lost 2 bases to trimming and J lost 6 bases, with 7 bases between them. The germline V gene has CDR1 MDHEN and CDR2 SYDVKM. The CDR3 DNA reads TGTGCCAGCAGTTTACGGGGTAATGGCTACACCTTC. As protein: CASSLRGNGYTF.

This clonotype has only one observation. The rearrangement links TRBV12-3 or TRBV12-4 to TRBJ2-1; D tentatively reads TRBD1 or TRBD2 (5 bases each). The CDR3 runs to 15 residues. The ends were cut back, 5 bases at V and 4 bases at J, with 15 bases in the middle. The CDR3 region is CASSRDPPPYNEQFF. The CDR3 nucleotides are TGTGCCAGCAGTCGGGACCCTCCACCTTACAATGAGCAGTTCTTC.

This clonotype has a handful of counts. The V call is TRBV20-1, the J call TRBJ2-1; D unclear. The germline gives CDR1 DFQATT, CDR2 SNEGSKA (reference sequence). The CDR3 contains 15 residues. The V end was cut by 0 bases, the J end by 4 bases, with 13 bases between. The CDR3 DNA reads as TGCAGTGCTAGAGATATGGGGTCCCCATACAATGAGCAGTTCTTC. Translation gives CSARDMGSPYNEQFF.

The rearrangement uses TRBV7-9 and TRBJ2-5; TRBD2 might be the D (6 bases). The ends were cut back, 5 bases at V and 1 base at J, with 17 bases in the middle. The germline V gene encodes CDR1 SEHNR and CDR2 FQNEAQ (reference sequence). The CDR3 runs to 16 residues. Here the CDR3 reads CASSNLVEGPQETQYF. CDR3 bases: TGTGCCAGCAGCAACCTCGTGGAGGGGCCCCAAGAGACCCAGTACTTC.

This rearrangement joins TRBV10-3 to TRBJ2-2; D unresolved. The CDR3 length is 13 residues. Between the trimmed V and J ends, which lost 2 bases and 6 bases, there was a span of 7 bases. In germline, CDR1 is ENHRY, CDR2 SYGVKD. The DNA for the CDR3 is TGTGCCATCAGTGAGCTGAAGCCCGGGGAGCTGTTTTTT. Translating it yields CAISELKPGELFF.

This clonotype was observed once. The V call is TRBV20-1, the J call TRBJ2-1; D remains unclear. Looked up from germline, CDR1 is DFQATT and CDR2 is SNEGSKA (reference sequence). The CDR3 spans 14 residues. Trimming cost V 0 bases and J 5 bases, with 11 bases left between them. CDR3 protein: CSAREFTQDNEQFF. CDR3 coding DNA: TGCAGTGCTAGAGAGTTCACACAAGACAATGAGCAGTTCTTC.

The J gene is TRBJ1-5, the V gene TRBV20-1; D ambiguous. The CDR3 covers 14 residues. The V end lost 1 base, the J end lost 7 bases, and 14 bases lay between the germline ends. Germline CDR1 is DFQATT and CDR2 is SNEGSKA (reference sequence). CDR3 bases: TGCAGTGCTAGAGTGGTCAGCATCGGACAGCCCCAGCATTTT. Protein product: CSARVVSIGQPQHF.

This clonotype showed up just a few times. The chain is built from TRBV27 and TRBJ1-5, with a tentative D call TRBD1 (5 bases). The CDR3 sequence is 17 residues long. With 2 bases removed from V and 1 base from J, the gap between germline ends came to 15 bases. The germline V gene encodes CDR1 MNHEY and CDR2 SMNVEV (reference sequence). The DNA for the CDR3 is TGTGCCAGCAGTTTAGGCCGGGGCAGGGAAAGCAATCAGCCCCAGCATTTT. This translates into CASSLGRGRESNQPQHF.

The V call is TRBV27, the J call TRBJ2-7, with 8 bases identical to TRBD2. The CDR3 is 15 amino acids. The trim removed 2 bases at V and 2 bases at J, leaving 5 bases unmatched. Germline V CDR1 and CDR2: MNHEY, SMNVEV (reference sequence). Written as DNA, the CDR3 is TGTGCCAGCAGTTTAACGGGGGGGCAACCCTACGAGCAGTACGTC. Translation gives CASSLTGGQPYEQYV.

CDR3 protein: CASSLWRTGPNSPLHF. The CDR3 DNA reads as TGTGCCAGCAGTCTTTGGCGGACAGGACCAAATTCACCCCTCCACTTT. This chain joins TRBV6-2 or TRBV6-3 and TRBJ1-6; TRBD1 aligns across 7 bases. Per germline, CDR1 MNHEY and CDR2 SVGEGT. The CDR3 spans 16 residues. The J segment lost 7 bases and the V segment lost 5 bases, leaving 11 bases of the junction unmatched.

This clonotype came up a few times. The chain carries TRBV10-3 and TRBJ2-3; 9 bases map to TRBD2. The V gene end was trimmed by 2 bases and the J gene end by 4 bases; junction bases not matched to a gene: 4. The CDR3 loop spans 15 amino acids. Per the germline V gene, CDR1 is ENHRY and CDR2 is SYGVKD. DNA of the CDR3: TGTGCCATCAGTGAGACTAGCGGGTTCGCAGATACGCAGTATTTT. Its protein is CAISETSGFADTQYF.